This TCR beta chain was obtained from a study of blood T cell repertoires in COVID-19. TCRdb's copy holds only in-frame clones and misses some; the assay was immunoSEQ multiplex PCR. The sample has some 160,000 clones, 88% seen once. Germline CDR1 LGHNA, CDR2 YSLEER. This CDR3 is 15 amino acids long. Unmatched junction bases numbered 7, after V lost 5 bases and J lost 5 bases. The rearrangement uses TRBV4-3 and TRBJ2-2; 8 nucleotides align to TRBD2. The receptor was derived from a man in his forties or fifties who had recovered from COVID-19. Material: peripheral blood. The CDR3, as DNA: TGCGCCAGCAGCAAAGGACTAGCCCAAACCGGGGAGCTGTTTTTT. It encodes CASSKGLAQTGELFF.